The 22 T cell receptor beta chains in this list originate from one sample, sequenced in a study of human thymus T cells (dated by TCRdb to 2020 to 2022). Thymus tissue was obtained as surgical resects removed during corrective cardiac surgery. The method behind the library was the immunoSEQ multiplex PCR assay. TCRdb's version of the immuneACCESS table is confined to in-frame rearrangements and falls short of the full clone set. An unresolved V gene accounts for under half of the shortfall where checked; the remainder is of unknown origin. The sample table records around 70,000 clones; 85% to 95% of these occur just once. 0.03% to 0.035% of the sample comes from the top ten. Sequencing was performed on thymus tissue. All receptors come from a girl younger than two with a congenital heart defect but otherwise immunologically healthy.

The chain's CDR3 is CASSFHRICPPQPQHF. CDR3 nucleotides: TGTGCCAGCAGCTTTCACAGAATATGCCCACCTCAGCCCCAGCATTTT. The chain recombines TRBV7-6 with TRBJ1-5; D is uncertain. Germline CDR1 reads SGHVS; CDR2 reads FNYEAQ. V shed 3 bases and J shed 6 bases, with 18 bases lying between them. The CDR3 covers 16 residues.

The V call is TRBV5-5, the J call TRBJ2-3; 7 bases are a match to TRBD2. V shed 4 bases and J 0 bases; nucleotides not matched to a gene: 11. Germline V gene data show CDR1 as SGHKS and CDR2 as YYEKEE (reference sequence). This CDR3 has 17 amino acids. CDR3 DNA sequence: TGTGCCAGCAGCGGATCCCGGCCTAGCGGAAGCACAGATACGCAGTATTTT. Translated, it gives CASSGSRPSGSTDTQYF.

The V call is TRBV5-1, the J call TRBJ2-7; no firm D call. V was shortened by 0 bases and J by 2 bases, with 9 bases between the two germline ends. This CDR3 comprises 14 residues. Germline-derived CDR1 and CDR2 are SGHRS and YFSETQ. Here the CDR3 reads CASSLALGTYEQYF. As DNA, the CDR3 is TGCGCCAGCAGCTTGGCCCTCGGAACCTACGAGCAGTACTTC.

Remarks on this clone: This likely comes from a read error, as the CDR3 has no conserved phenylalanine or tryptophan at its end. Because the CDR3's place on the DNA is in doubt, the DNA is left out and the CDR3 is given as listed by TCRdb. The gene calls are TRBV4-1 and TRBJ2-6; TRBD1 is the table's D call, not checked against the DNA. The CDR3 sequence runs 12 residues, both termini included. Germline V gives CDR1 MGHRA, CDR2 YSYEKL. CDR3 residues: CASSQGGGRPYG.

A single count supports this clone. This chain uses TRBV11-2 with TRBJ1-4; D call uncertain. Trimming removed 4 bases from V and 3 bases from J, with 9 bases in between. The CDR3 length is 14 residues. Germline V gene lookup returns CDR1 SGHAT and CDR2 FQNNGV. The CDR3 sequence is CASSSGPPNEKLFF. The CDR3 region has the DNA TGTGCCAGCAGCTCCGGGCCTCCTAATGAAAAACTGTTTTTT. Using reference TRBV11-2 and TRBJ1-4 for the parts outside the CDR3, the full variable domain is EAGVAQSPRYKIIEKRQSVAFWCNPISGHATLYWYQQILGQGPKLLIQFQNNGVVDDSQLPKDRFSAERLKGVDSTLKIQPAKLEDSAVYLCASSSGPPNEKLFFGSGTQLSVL.

The V gene is TRBV5-6, the J gene TRBJ2-7; 12 nucleotides match TRBD2. The germline CDR1 and CDR2 sequences are SGHDT and YYEEEE. Trimming removed 4 bases from V and 6 bases from J; junction bases left unmatched: 17. The CDR3 has 18 residues. The CDR3 sequence is CASSRGTSGPQSPFEQYF. The CDR3 bases are TGTGCCAGCAGCCGAGGGACTAGCGGGCCTCAGAGTCCCTTCGAGCAGTACTTC.

The chain uses TRBV4-1 and TRBJ1-1; D is uncertain. There are 13 residues in the CDR3. Germline lookup yields CDR1 MGHRA and CDR2 YSYEKL. V gave up 0 bases and J gave up 6 bases, with 8 bases separating them. The CDR3 loop is CASSQEAAAEAFF. The CDR3 DNA is TGCGCCAGCAGCCAAGAAGCGGCGGCTGAAGCTTTCTTT.

The V and J genes are TRBV19 and TRBJ1-4, with D possibly TRBD1 on 5 matching bases. CDR1 is LNHDA and CDR2 is SQIVND in the germline V gene (reference sequence). V shed 10 bases and J shed 6 bases, with 21 bases lying between them. This CDR3 region has 15 residues. The CDR3 DNA sequence: TGTGCCACCCGCGGGGGGAGGGAGAGGCATGAAAAACTGTTTTTT. Encoded protein: CATRGGRERHEKLFF.

The chain employs TRBV12-5 and TRBJ1-1, with 8 positions matching TRBD1. CDR3 size: 17 residues. Unmatched junction bases numbered 7, after V lost 0 bases and J lost 1 base. Germline CDR1 reads LGHNT; CDR2 reads FRNRAP. This chain's CDR3 is CASGLVRNRGRNTEAFF. For the CDR3, the DNA is TGTGCTAGTGGTTTGGTACGGAACAGGGGGAGGAACACTGAAGCTTTCTTT.

V usage is TRBV10-3 and J usage is TRBJ1-1; D gene uncertain. Germline V CDR1 and CDR2: ENHRY, SYGVKD. Trimming pared 2 bases from V and 2 bases from J, leaving 6 bases between. The CDR3 runs to 13 residues. The CDR3 DNA reads TGTGCCATCAGTGAGGTCGGTAACACTGAAGCTTTCTTT. This sequence encodes CAISEVGNTEAFF.

The chain couples TRBV15 to TRBJ1-1, with TRBD1 matching 10 bases. From germline, CDR1 is LNHNV and CDR2 YYDKDF (reference sequence). The CDR3 spans 16 residues. J gave up 4 bases and V 5 bases, and 10 bases lay outside the gene matches. The CDR3 region has the DNA TGTGCCACCAGCGGGCCGGGACAGGGGTTGGGCACTGAAGCTTTCTTT. It yields the protein CATSGPGQGLGTEAFF.

This chain links TRBV5-1 with TRBJ2-7, with 8 bases that match TRBD2. CDR3 length: 14 residues. With 4 bases clipped from V and 4 bases from J, the junction kept 7 bases outside the gene matches. Germline CDR1 and CDR2: SGHRS and YFSETQ. In DNA, the CDR3 is TGCGCCAGCAGCCACACTAGCGGTATATACGAGCAGTACTTC. This gives the protein CASSHTSGIYEQYF.

V usage is TRBV19 and J usage is TRBJ1-1; D might be TRBD1 (5 bases). CDR3 size: 16 residues. The V end was cut by 3 bases, the J end by 2 bases, with 16 bases between. The germline CDR1 and CDR2 sequences are LNHDA and SQIVND (reference sequence). Written as DNA, the CDR3 is TGTGCCAGTAGTATTAGGAGCCAGGGCCGAAACACTGAAGCTTTCTTT. Its protein is CASSIRSQGRNTEAFF. The complete variable domain, with remaining parts taken from reference TRBV19 and TRBJ1-1, reads DGGITQSPKYLFRKEGQNVTLSCEQNLNHDAMYWYRQDPGQGLRLIYYSQIVNDFQKGDIAEGYSVSREKKESFPLTVTSAQKNPTAFYLCASSIRSQGRNTEAFFGQGTRLTVV.

The chain carries TRBV7-2 and TRBJ2-5, with 12 bases fitting TRBD1. There are 14 residues in the CDR3. V was pared by 5 bases and J by 5 bases, with 3 bases of the junction left unmatched. Germline V lookup: CDR1 SGHTA, CDR2 FQGNSA. CDR3 coding DNA: TGTGCCAGCAGCCGGGACAGGGGGCTGGAGACCCAGTACTTC. Translation: CASSRDRGLETQYF.

The J gene is TRBJ2-7, the V gene TRBV28, with 8 bases that match TRBD1. The V and J ends lost 8 bases and 2 bases, in that order; junction bases with no gene match: 20. Germline V lookup: CDR1 MDHEN, CDR2 SYDVKM. The CDR3 sequence is 18 residues long. The CDR3 DNA reads TGTGCCAGCCGTCCCAAAGACAGGGGCGTAACTACCCCCTACGAGCAGTACTTC. Its protein is CASRPKDRGVTTPYEQYF.

The chain carries TRBV5-1 and TRBJ1-1, with D unresolved. The CDR3 is made up of 13 amino acids. The V and J ends lost 3 bases and 1 base respectively, with 7 bases between them. Germline V gives CDR1 SGHRS, CDR2 YFSETQ. The CDR3 coding sequence is TGCGCCAGCAGCTGGGGTCCGAACACTGAAGCTTTCTTT. Residues: CASSWGPNTEAFF.

The CDR3 spells CASSGGRDRLEKLFF. The CDR3 DNA reads as TGTGCCAGCAGCGGGGGCCGGGACAGGTTAGAAAAACTGTTTTTT. The chain carries TRBV5-6 and TRBJ1-4; 8 nucleotides agree with TRBD1. CDR1 SGHDT and CDR2 YYEEEE come from the germline V gene. V gave up 4 bases and J gave up 8 bases; unmatched junction bases: 10. There are 15 residues in the CDR3.

V is TRBV5-7 and J is TRBJ1-1; tentative D call: TRBD1 (5 bases). TRBV5-7 belongs to the ORF category, with a function that is uncertain. V lost 0 bases and J 8 bases, leaving 5 bases between the germline ends. The CDR3 runs 11 residues. Here the CDR3 reads CASSLEGEAFF. In DNA, the CDR3 is TGTGCCAGCAGCTTGGAGGGGGAAGCTTTCTTT.

The chain carries TRBV29-1 and TRBJ1-5; TRBD1 matches 9 bases. The CDR3 spans 16 residues. Germline CDR1 is SQVTM and CDR2 is ANQGSEA. The J segment lost 4 bases and the V segment lost 4 bases, leaving 11 bases of the junction unmatched. CDR3 amino acids: CSVGEGTGSGNQPQHF. CDR3 nucleotide sequence: TGCAGCGTTGGGGAGGGGACAGGGAGTGGGAATCAGCCCCAGCATTTT.

The chain has TRBV5-1 and TRBJ2-5, with 7 bases lining up with TRBD1. The J segment lost 7 bases and the V segment lost 0 bases, leaving 15 bases of the junction unmatched. The CDR3 sequence is 17 residues long. CDR1 SGHRS and CDR2 YFSETQ come from the germline V gene. The CDR3: CASSLEVDRTTMGTQYF. The CDR3 region has the DNA TGCGCCAGCAGCTTGGAGGTGGACAGGACCACAATGGGGACCCAGTACTTC.

J is TRBJ1-1 and V is TRBV2; 7 bases line up with TRBD1. V lost 6 bases and J lost 2; bases outside the gene matches: 12. The CDR3 runs 16 residues. Germline V lookup: CDR1 SNHLY, CDR2 FYNNEI. The CDR3 DNA reads as TGTGCCAGCAGGGTACTACAGGGGAAGGGAAACACTGAAGCTTTCTTT. Encoded protein: CASRVLQGKGNTEAFF.

V is TRBV28 and J is TRBJ1-1, with D unresolved. The CDR3 is 13 amino acids. Trimming stripped 6 bases from V and 3 bases from J, with 11 bases between. Germline V gives CDR1 MDHEN, CDR2 SYDVKM. The CDR3 DNA sequence: TGTGCCAGCAGCCCGGCCCGGGACACTGAAGCTTTCTTT. It encodes CASSPARDTEAFF.